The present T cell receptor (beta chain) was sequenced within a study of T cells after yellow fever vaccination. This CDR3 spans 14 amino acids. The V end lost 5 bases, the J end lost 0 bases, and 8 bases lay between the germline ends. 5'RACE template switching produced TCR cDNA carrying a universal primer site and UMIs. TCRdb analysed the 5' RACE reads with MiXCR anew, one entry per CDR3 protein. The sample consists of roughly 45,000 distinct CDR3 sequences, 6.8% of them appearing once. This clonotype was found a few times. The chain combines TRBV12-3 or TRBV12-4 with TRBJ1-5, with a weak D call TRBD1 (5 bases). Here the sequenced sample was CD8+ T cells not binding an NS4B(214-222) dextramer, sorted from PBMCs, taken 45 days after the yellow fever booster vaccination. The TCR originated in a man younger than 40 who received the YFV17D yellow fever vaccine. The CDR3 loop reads CASSRTHSNQPQHF. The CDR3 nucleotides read TGTGCCAGCAGTCGGACACATAGCAATCAGCCCCAGCATTTT.